This T cell receptor beta chain emerged from a study of blood T cell repertoires in COVID-19. About the research overall: Specimens from acute and convalescent COVID-19 originated in the United States, Italy and Spain. Sample material is recorded as cDNA or gDNA derived from T cells, B-cell-depleted T cells, or PBMCs.

V lost 5 bases and J lost 2; bases outside the gene matches: 8. The CDR3 extends over 15 amino acids. In germline, CDR1 is SEHNR, CDR2 FQNEAQ (reference sequence). Assay: immunoSEQ multiplex PCR; the TCRdb copy retains only in-frame clones and omits some. The table shows approximately 85,000 clones, with 86% occurring only once. This chain joins TRBV7-9 and TRBJ2-7; TRBD1 aligns across 8 bases. Material: peripheral blood. The TCR originated in a man in his fifties or sixties with active or convalescent COVID-19. The CDR3 nucleotides read TGTGCCAGCAGCAAACCGGGACAGGTCCCCTACGAGCAGTACTTC. It codes for CASSKPGQVPYEQYF. Together with reference TRBV7-9 and TRBJ2-7, the CDR3 gives the full variable domain: DTGVSQNPRHKITKRGQNVTFRCDPISEHNRLYWYRQTLGQGPEFLTYFQNEAQLEKSRLLSDRFSAERPKGSFSTLEIQRTEQGDSAMYLCASSKPGQVPYEQYFGPGTRLTVT.